Detailed here is one TCR beta chain. This entry is derived from a study of blood T cell repertoires in COVID-19. As for the study in general: The study drew acute and convalescent COVID-19 samples from the United States, Italy and Spain.

CDR3 size: 16 residues. Germline CDR1 LGHDT, CDR2 YNNKEL (reference sequence). Trimming took 0 bases from V and 7 from J, leaving 16 bases between them. The protocol was immunoSEQ multiplex PCR, while the TCRdb copy is restricted to in-frame clones and leaves out a portion. The sample has some 350,000 clones, roughly 84% seen once. This TCR was recovered from a woman in her 30s who had recovered from COVID-19. The source material was PBMCs or T cells enriched from blood (not recorded which). The rearrangement uses TRBV3-1 (or the pseudogene TRBV3-2) and TRBJ2-1, with D maybe TRBD2 (6 bases). The CDR3 loop reads CASSQDRGGIWNEQFF. The CDR3, as DNA: TGTGCCAGCAGCCAAGATCGGGGCGGGATATGGAATGAGCAGTTCTTC.